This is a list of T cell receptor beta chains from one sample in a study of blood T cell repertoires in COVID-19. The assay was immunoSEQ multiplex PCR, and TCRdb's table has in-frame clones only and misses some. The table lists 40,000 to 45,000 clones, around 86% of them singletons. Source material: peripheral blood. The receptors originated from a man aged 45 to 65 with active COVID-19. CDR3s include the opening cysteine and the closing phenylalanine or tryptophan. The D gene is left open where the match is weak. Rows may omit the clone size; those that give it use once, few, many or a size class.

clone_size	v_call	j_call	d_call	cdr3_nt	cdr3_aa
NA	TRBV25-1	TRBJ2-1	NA	TGTGCCAGCAGTCCGGGGGAGGTCTACAATGAGCAGTTCTTC	CASSPGEVYNEQFF
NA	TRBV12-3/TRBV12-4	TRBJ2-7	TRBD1	TGTGCCAGCAGCCCAGGGGGCGTAGAGCAGTACTTC	CASSPGGVEQYF
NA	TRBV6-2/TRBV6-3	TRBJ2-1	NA	TGTGCCAGCAGTTACGGCAGCAATGAGCAGTTCTTC	CASSYGSNEQFF
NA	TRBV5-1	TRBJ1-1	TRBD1	TGCGCCAGCAGCTGGGGACAGGGAATGACTGAAGCTTTCTTT	CASSWGQGMTEAFF
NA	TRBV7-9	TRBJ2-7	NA	TGTGCCAGCAGCCTTTACAACTACGAGCAGTACTTC	CASSLYNYEQYF
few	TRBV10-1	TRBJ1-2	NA	TGCGCCAGCAGTAACAGGCTTGACTATGGCTACACCTTC	CASSNRLDYGYTF
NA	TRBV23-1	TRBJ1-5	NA	TGCGCCAGCAGTCCGATAGCGGGCAATCAGCCCCAGCATTTT	CASSPIAGNQPQHF
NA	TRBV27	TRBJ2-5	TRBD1	TGTGCCAGCAGTTTAAGGAGACAGGGGGCGCCGGAGACCCAGTACTTC	CASSLRRQGAPETQYF
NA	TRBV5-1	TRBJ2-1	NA	TGCGCCAGCAGCTTGCAAGGAGATAGCTCCTACAATGAGCAGTTCTTC	CASSLQGDSSYNEQFF
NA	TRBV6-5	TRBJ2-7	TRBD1	TGTGCCAGCAGTAGAGGACAGGGCGCCTACGAGCAGTACTTC	CASSRGQGAYEQYF
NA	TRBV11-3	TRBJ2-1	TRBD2	TGTGCCAGCAGCTTTCCGGGACTAGCGGATCCCTCCTACAATGAGCAGTTCTTC	CASSFPGLADPSYNEQFF
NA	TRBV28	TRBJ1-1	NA	TGTGCCAGCAGTCTCAGTCCCAACACTGAAGCTTTCTTT	CASSLSPNTEAFF
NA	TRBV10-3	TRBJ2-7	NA	TGTGCCATCAGTGAGGGCGGGGCCTCCTCCTACGAGCAGTACTTC	CAISEGGASSYEQYF
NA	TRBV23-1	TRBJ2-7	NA	TGCGCCAGCAGTCAATCGGTAAGTGACAGATACGAGCAGTACTTC	CASSQSVSDRYEQYF
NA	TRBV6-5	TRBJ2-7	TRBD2	TGTGCCAGCAGTTACGAGACTAGCTCGGACGAGCAGTACTTC	CASSYETSSDEQYF
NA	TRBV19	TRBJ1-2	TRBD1	TGTGCCAGTAGATCCGGGACAGACGACTATGGCTACACCTTC	CASRSGTDDYGYTF
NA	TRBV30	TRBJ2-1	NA	TGTGCCTGGGGACCCGGCGGGATCTGGAGTGAGCAGTTCTTC	CAWGPGGIWSEQFF
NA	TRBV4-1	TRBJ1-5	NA	TGCGCCAGCAGCCAAGATGGGACACCGAGGCAGCCCCAGCATTTT	CASSQDGTPRQPQHF
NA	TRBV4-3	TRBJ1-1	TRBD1	TGCGCCAGCAGCCAGGGTAGACAGGGTTTGAACACTGAAGCTTTCTTT	CASSQGRQGLNTEAFF
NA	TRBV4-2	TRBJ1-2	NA	TGTGCCAGCAGCCAAGGCACGGAGTCCCACTTCTTCTATGGCTACACCTTC	CASSQGTESHFFYGYTF
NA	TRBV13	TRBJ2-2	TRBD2	TGTGCCAGCAGCCGGGGGGACGGGGGCACCGGGGAGCTGTTTTTT	CASSRGDGGTGELFF
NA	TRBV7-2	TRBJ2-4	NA	TGTGCCAGCAGCTTAGCGGGAGTGAGCAAAAACATTCAGTACTTC	CASSLAGVSKNIQYF
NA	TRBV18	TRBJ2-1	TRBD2	TGTGCCAGCTCGACGGGAGGCCCAAATGAGCAGTTCTTC	CASSTGGPNEQFF
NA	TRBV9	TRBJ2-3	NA	TGTGCCAGCAGCGTAGATCGGGATGCGACAGATACGCAGTATTTT	CASSVDRDATDTQYF
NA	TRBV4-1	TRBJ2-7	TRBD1	TGCGCCAGCAGCCCCCGTCGGACAGGGGATCACGAGCAGTACTTC	CASSPRRTGDHEQYF
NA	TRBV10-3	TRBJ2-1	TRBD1	TGTGCCATCAGCCCGGGACAGGGCGACAATGAGCAGTTCTTC	CAISPGQGDNEQFF
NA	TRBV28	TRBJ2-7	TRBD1	TGTGCCAGCACCCGAGCGGCAGGGGGTTCCTACGAGCAGTACTTC	CASTRAAGGSYEQYF
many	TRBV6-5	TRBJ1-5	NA	TGTGCCAGCACCCAAGGGGCAGACGAATCAGGGACCCAGCATTTT	CASTQGADESGTQHF
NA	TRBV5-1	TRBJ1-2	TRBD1	TGCGCCAGCGGTCCCGGGACAGGGAACTATGGCTACACCTTC	CASGPGTGNYGYTF
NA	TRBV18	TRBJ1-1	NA	TGTGCCAGCTCACCAAGCGGGGGTTGGCCTGAAGCTTTCTTT	CASSPSGGWPEAFF
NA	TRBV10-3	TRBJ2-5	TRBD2	TGTGCCATCAGCCGGGGGACTAGCGGGTTTCAAGAGACCCAGTACTTC	CAISRGTSGFQETQYF
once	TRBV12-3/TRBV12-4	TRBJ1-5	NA	TGTGCCAGCAACGGGGAGGGTCAGCCCCAGCATTTT	CASNGEGQPQHF
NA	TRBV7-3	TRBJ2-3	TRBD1	TGTGCCAGCAGCTTAGACAGGGTGGGGGATACGCAGTATTTT	CASSLDRVGDTQYF
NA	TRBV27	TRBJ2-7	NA	TGTGCCAGCAGCCTCCGCGCGACAGCCAGCTCCTACGAGCAGTACTTC	CASSLRATASSYEQYF
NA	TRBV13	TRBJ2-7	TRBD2	TGTGCCAGCAGCTTTACTAGCGGGAGCGGGTTCTCCTACGAGCAGTACTTC	CASSFTSGSGFSYEQYF
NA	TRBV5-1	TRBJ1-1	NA	TGCGCCAGTGGGGCAGGGGACACTGAAGCTTTCTTT	CASGAGDTEAFF
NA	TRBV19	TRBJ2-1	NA	TGTGCCAGTATCCTTGACAATGAGCAGTTCTTC	CASILDNEQFF
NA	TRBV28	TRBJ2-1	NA	TGTGCCAGCAGTTTAACCCCCACGGGACTCTCCTACAATGAGCAGTTCTTC	CASSLTPTGLSYNEQFF
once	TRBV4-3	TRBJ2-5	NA	TGCGCCAGCAGCCAAGAGCGGACTCGCGGGGAGACCCAGTACTTC	CASSQERTRGETQYF
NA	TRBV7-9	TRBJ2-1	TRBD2	TGTGCCAGCAGCCCCCTGGCGGGAGGGCGACACGGTGAGCAGTTCTTC	CASSPLAGGRHGEQFF
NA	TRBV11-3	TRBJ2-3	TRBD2	TGTGCCAGCCGGGGACTAGCGGAGGGGAGCACAGATACGCAGTATTTT	CASRGLAEGSTDTQYF
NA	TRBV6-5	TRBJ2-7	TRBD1	TGTGCCAGCGGGAGACAGGGTATGTCCTACGAGCAGTACTTC	CASGRQGMSYEQYF
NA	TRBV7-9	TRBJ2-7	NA	TGTGCCAGCAGCTTCGGCAGGGCGTATCTCTACGAGCAGTACTTC	CASSFGRAYLYEQYF
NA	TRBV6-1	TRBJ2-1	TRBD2	TGTGCCAGCAGTGTTTTGACTAGCGGGGTCGGCCATGAGCAGTTCTTC	CASSVLTSGVGHEQFF
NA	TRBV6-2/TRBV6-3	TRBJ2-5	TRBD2	TGTGCCAGCAGACCTGGACTAGCGGACTTCCAAGAGACCCAGTACTTC	CASRPGLADFQETQYF
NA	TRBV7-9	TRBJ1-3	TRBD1	TGTGCCAGCAGCTTAAAGAACGGACAGGCTGGAAACACCATATATTTT	CASSLKNGQAGNTIYF
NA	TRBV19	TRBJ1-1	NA	TGTGCCAGTAGTCTGAGTAAGAACACTGAAGCTTTCTTT	CASSLSKNTEAFF
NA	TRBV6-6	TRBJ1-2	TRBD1	TGTGCCAGCAGTTACTCGAGAGGGGGCCTGTCCTATGGCTACACCTTC	CASSYSRGGLSYGYTF
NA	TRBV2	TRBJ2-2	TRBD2	TGTGCCAGCAGTGAAGCGGGACTAGCGGGAGGAAACACCGGGGAGCTGTTTTTT	CASSEAGLAGGNTGELFF
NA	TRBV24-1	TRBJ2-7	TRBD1	TGTGCCACCAGTGGCCGGGACAGGGGGTACGAGCAGTACTTC	CATSGRDRGYEQYF